The TCR beta chain under discussion was sequenced for a study of cytomegalovirus exposure and HLA in healthy donors. A remark on this clone: Its matching antigen is unknown.

Findings of the study overall: Versus the approximately 700-donor mean, an Asian-associated ancestry cluster reportedly showed fewer N-insertions in a later analysis. For most subjects, TCR beta sequences were reported to predict HLA-A and HLA-B alleles with accuracy.

The CDR3 has 16 residues. Germline V CDR1 and CDR2: SGHVS, FNYEAQ. Losses at the gene ends were 0 bases for V and 4 bases for J; bases not matched to a gene: 3. The PCR was carried out with 60 Vbeta primers and 13 Jbeta primers. The data were produced by immunoSEQ multiplex PCR, yet TCRdb's version contains in-frame clones alone and is incomplete. The top ten hold 4% to 5.5% of the sample, which has about 110,000 clones, around three quarters seen once. V usage is TRBV7-6 and J usage is TRBJ2-1; 10 bases map to TRBD2. Sequencing input: PBMCs. The TCR sequence derives from a young man in good health and CMV-seropositive. The CDR3, as DNA: TGTGCCAGCAGCTTAGCCCTTAGCGGGGGGTACAATGAGCAGTTCTTC. Amino acids: CASSLALSGGYNEQFF.